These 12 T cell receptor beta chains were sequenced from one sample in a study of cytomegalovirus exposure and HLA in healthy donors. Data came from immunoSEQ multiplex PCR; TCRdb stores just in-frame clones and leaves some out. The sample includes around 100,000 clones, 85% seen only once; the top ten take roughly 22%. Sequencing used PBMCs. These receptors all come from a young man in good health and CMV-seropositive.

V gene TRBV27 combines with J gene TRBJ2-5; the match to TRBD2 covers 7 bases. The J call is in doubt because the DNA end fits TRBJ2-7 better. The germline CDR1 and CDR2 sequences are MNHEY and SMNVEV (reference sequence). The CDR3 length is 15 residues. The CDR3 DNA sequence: TGTGCCAGCAGTTTATGGCGGGGGAGCTCCTACGAGCAGTACTTC. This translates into CASSLWRGSSYEQYF.

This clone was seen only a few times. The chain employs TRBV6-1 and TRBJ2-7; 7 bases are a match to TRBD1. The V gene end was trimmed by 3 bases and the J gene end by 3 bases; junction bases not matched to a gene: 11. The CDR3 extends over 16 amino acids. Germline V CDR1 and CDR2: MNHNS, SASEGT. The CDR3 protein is CASSDPRGGQYYEQYF. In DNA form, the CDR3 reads TGTGCCAGCAGTGATCCCCGAGGGGGCCAGTACTACGAGCAGTACTTC.

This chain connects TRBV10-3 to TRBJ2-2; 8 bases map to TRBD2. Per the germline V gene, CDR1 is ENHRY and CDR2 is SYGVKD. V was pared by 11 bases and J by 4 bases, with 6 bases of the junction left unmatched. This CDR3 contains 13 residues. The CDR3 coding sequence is TGTGCCCTTAGGAGCGGGAGCACCGGGGAGCTGTTTTTT. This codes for CALRSGSTGELFF.

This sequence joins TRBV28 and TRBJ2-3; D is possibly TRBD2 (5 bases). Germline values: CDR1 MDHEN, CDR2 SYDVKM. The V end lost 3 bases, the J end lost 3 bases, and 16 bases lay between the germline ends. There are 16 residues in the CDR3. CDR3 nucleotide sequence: TGTGCCAGCAGTTTTCGAATCCAGGACTTAACAGATACGCAGTATTTT. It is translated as CASSFRIQDLTDTQYF. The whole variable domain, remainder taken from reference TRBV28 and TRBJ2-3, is DVKVTQSSRYLVKRTGEKVFLECVQDMDHENMFWYRQDPGLGLRLIYFSYDVKMKEKGDIPEGYSVSREKKERFSLILESASTNQTSMYLCASSFRIQDLTDTQYFGPGTRLTVL.

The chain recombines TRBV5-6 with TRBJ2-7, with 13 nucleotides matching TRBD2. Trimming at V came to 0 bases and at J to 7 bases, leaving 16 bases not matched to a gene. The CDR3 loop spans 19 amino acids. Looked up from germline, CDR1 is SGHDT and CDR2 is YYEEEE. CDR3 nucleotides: TGTGCCAGCAGCTTGGCCATTTCAGTCGGGACTAGCGGGATAGGAGAGCAGTACGTC. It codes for CASSLAISVGTSGIGEQYV.

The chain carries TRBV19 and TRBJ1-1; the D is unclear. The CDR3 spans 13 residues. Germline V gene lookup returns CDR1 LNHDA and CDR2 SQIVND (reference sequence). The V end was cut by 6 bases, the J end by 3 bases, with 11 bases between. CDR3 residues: CASRLGLDTEAFF. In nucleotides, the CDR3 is TGTGCCAGTAGACTAGGACTAGACACTGAAGCTTTCTTT.

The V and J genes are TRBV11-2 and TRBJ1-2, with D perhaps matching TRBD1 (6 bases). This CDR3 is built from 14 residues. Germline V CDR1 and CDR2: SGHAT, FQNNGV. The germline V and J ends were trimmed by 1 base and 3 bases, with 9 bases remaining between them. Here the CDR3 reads CASSLADSYYGYTF. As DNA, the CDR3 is TGTGCCAGCAGCTTAGCGGACAGCTACTATGGCTACACCTTC.

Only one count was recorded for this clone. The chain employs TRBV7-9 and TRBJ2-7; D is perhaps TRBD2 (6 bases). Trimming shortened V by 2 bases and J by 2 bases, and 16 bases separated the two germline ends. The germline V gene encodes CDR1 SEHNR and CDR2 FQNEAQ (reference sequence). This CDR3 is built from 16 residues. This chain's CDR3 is CASSLSPRGSPYEQYF. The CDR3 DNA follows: TGTGCCAGCAGCTTATCTCCCCGGGGGAGCCCCTACGAGCAGTACTTC.

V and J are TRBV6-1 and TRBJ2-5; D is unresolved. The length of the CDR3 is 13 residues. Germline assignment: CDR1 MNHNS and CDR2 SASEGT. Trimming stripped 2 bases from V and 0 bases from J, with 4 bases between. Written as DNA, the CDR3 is TGTGCCAGCAGTGAACTGTACCAAGAGACCCAGTACTTC. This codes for CASSELYQETQYF.

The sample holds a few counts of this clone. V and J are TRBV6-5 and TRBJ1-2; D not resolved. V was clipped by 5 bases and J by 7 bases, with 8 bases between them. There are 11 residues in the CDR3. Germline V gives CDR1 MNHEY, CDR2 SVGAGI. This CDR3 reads CASSEAGGYTF. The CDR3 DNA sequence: TGTGCCAGCAGTGAAGCGGGTGGCTACACCTTC.

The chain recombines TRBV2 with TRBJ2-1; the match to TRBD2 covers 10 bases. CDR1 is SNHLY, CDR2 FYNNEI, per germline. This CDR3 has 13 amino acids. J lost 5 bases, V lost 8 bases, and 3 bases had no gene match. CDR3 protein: CASYTSGNNEQFF. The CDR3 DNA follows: TGTGCCAGCTACACTAGCGGGAACAATGAGCAGTTCTTC.

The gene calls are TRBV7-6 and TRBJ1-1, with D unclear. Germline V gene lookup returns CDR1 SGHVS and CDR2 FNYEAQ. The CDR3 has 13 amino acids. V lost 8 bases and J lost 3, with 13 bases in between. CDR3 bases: TGTGCCAGCGCTGGCGGTGCTTACACTGAAGCTTTCTTT. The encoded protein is CASAGGAYTEAFF.